This T cell receptor beta chain is from a study of cytomegalovirus exposure and HLA in healthy donors. The study, taken as a whole, reports: A later analysis, which compared TCR beta chains of equal frequency, found the HLA-associated ones more clonally expanded. Common viral pathogens (according to a later analysis) appeared linked to several of the most significant clusters. Analyses of presence and absence presupposed an approximately uniform sequencing depth across donors. As was reported, the classifier diagnosed cytomegalovirus status with high specificity and sensitivity.

Losses at the gene ends were 4 bases for V and 1 base for J; bases not matched to a gene: 2. The CDR3 has 17 amino acids. Germline CDR1 MGHRA, CDR2 YSYEKL. This clone was seen a single time. Its cognate antigen is unknown. Primers included in the PCR were 60 Vbeta and 13 Jbeta primers. TCRdb keeps only in-frame clones here, not all; method: immunoSEQ multiplex PCR. This table has about 130,000 clones, about 78% appearing once. Sequenced sample: PBMCs. This clonotype was sampled from a female donor in good health and CMV-seronegative. V usage is TRBV4-1 and J usage is TRBJ2-2; 14 bases are shared with TRBD2. The CDR3 bases are TGCGCCAGCAGCCCCGGACTAGCGGGGGGGAACACCGGGGAGCTGTTTTTT. This gives the protein CASSPGLAGGNTGELFF.